Presented here are 13 T cell receptor beta chains from one specimen sequenced in a study of T cell responses to AZD1222 COVID-19 vaccine. Some clones are missing from TCRdb's copy, which holds only in-frame ones; the method was immunoSEQ multiplex PCR. The profile shows hundreds of thousands of clones, around 92% of them singletons. This material consisted of peripheral blood, taken 28 days after the second AZD1222 dose. The receptors derive from an adult who received the AZD1222 COVID-19 vaccine.

This chain links TRBV28 with TRBJ2-5, with unresolved D. This CDR3 is built from 15 residues. Germline-derived CDR1 and CDR2 are MDHEN and SYDVKM. V dropped 4 bases and J dropped 5 bases, with 17 bases sitting between them. CDR3 sequence (DNA): TGTGCCAGCAGTTATGGTTTAATCCAGGTCGAGACCCAGTACTTC. Protein: CASSYGLIQVETQYF.

This sequence joins TRBV10-2 and TRBJ1-2; perhaps TRBD1 as D (6 bases). CDR3 length equals 12 residues. V was clipped by 4 bases and J by 7 bases, with 10 bases between them. CDR1 and CDR2 (germline): WSHSY, SAAADI. CDR3 sequence: CASSVGGTGYTF. As DNA, the CDR3 is TGCGCCAGCAGTGTTGGGGGCACTGGCTACACCTTC.

The V call is TRBV5-1, the J call TRBJ2-7; no firm D call. Trimming took off 1 base at V and 5 bases at J, with 4 bases between the two ends. The CDR3 has 11 amino acids. CDR1 is SGHRS, CDR2 YFSETQ, per germline. CDR3 bases: TGCGCCAGCAGCTTGTGGGACGAGCAGTACTTC. Encoded protein: CASSLWDEQYF.

The chain uses TRBV9 and TRBJ2-1, with TRBD2 matching over 11 bases. The V segment lost 0 bases and the J segment 8 bases; nucleotides outside the gene matches: 4. The CDR3 contains 15 residues. CDR1 and CDR2 (germline): SGDLS, YYNGEE. The CDR3 sequence: CASSVATSGMYEQFF. For the CDR3, the DNA is TGTGCCAGCAGCGTAGCGACTAGCGGGATGTATGAGCAGTTCTTC.

V usage is TRBV10-3 and J usage is TRBJ1-2, with 9 positions matching TRBD1. V trimming: 9 bases; J trimming: 8 bases; junction bases outside the gene matches: 13. CDR3 length: 14 residues. Germline CDR1 ENHRY, CDR2 SYGVKD. The CDR3 sequence: CAISGTGREMGYTF. The CDR3 coding sequence is TGTGCCATATCCGGGACAGGGAGGGAAATGGGCTACACCTTC.

The chain couples TRBV18 to TRBJ1-2; D is perhaps TRBD1 (6 bases). The CDR3 spans 13 residues. Trimming stripped 6 bases from V and 2 bases from J, with 10 bases between. The germline V gene encodes CDR1 KGHSH and CDR2 LQKENI. DNA for the CDR3: TGTGCCAGCTCTCGACAGGAGAACTATGGCTACACCTTC. Translated, it gives CASSRQENYGYTF.

This chain joins TRBV5-6 and TRBJ2-1, with TRBD1 identical over 7 bases. The germline V gene encodes CDR1 SGHDT and CDR2 YYEEEE. After removal of 0 bases from V and 2 bases from J, the junction contained 2 bases not matched to a gene. The CDR3 extends over 15 amino acids. The CDR3: CASSLGQGAYNEQFF. In DNA form, the CDR3 reads TGTGCCAGCAGCTTGGGGCAGGGGGCCTACAATGAGCAGTTCTTC.

This chain links TRBV10-3 with TRBJ2-1, with TRBD2 matching over 8 bases. The V gene's germline CDR1 is ENHRY and CDR2 SYGVKD. Germline trimming cut 7 bases from V and 9 bases from J; bases unmatched to any gene: 14. This CDR3 has 15 amino acids. DNA for the CDR3: TGTGCCATCACCCGCGGGGGACTAGTTGGTGGTGAGCAGTTCTTC. Its protein product is CAITRGGLVGGEQFF.

The chain is built from TRBV9 and TRBJ2-3; 7 bases are a match to TRBD2. Germline lookup yields CDR1 SGDLS and CDR2 YYNGEE. With 4 bases clipped from V and 2 bases from J, the junction kept 10 bases outside the gene matches. The CDR3 is made up of 16 amino acids. The CDR3 sequence: CASSPPGGTTTDTQYF. CDR3 DNA: TGTGCCAGCAGCCCCCCTGGGGGGACTACCACAGATACGCAGTATTTT.

The genes are TRBV11-2 and TRBJ2-3; perhaps TRBD1 as D (5 bases). Trimming shortened V by 2 bases and J by 3 bases, and 15 bases separated the two germline ends. The CDR3 spans 16 residues. Germline V lookup: CDR1 SGHAT, CDR2 FQNNGV. The CDR3 nucleotides read TGTGCCAGCAGCTTAATGATTCTGGGGCAAACAGATACGCAGTATTTT. It encodes CASSLMILGQTDTQYF.

This clone appeared a single time. The chain joins TRBV18 to TRBJ2-1, with D possibly being TRBD2 (5 bases). Between the trimmed V and J ends, which lost 0 bases and 7 bases, there was a span of 13 bases. The CDR3 loop spans 15 amino acids. Germline lookup yields CDR1 KGHSH and CDR2 LQKENI. CDR3 coding DNA: TGTGCCAGCTCACCACCGGGCCGATCGGGGAATGAGCAGTTCTTC. Protein sequence: CASSPPGRSGNEQFF.

The chain couples TRBV2 to TRBJ2-3, with D unclear. The CDR3 has 14 residues. V was cut by 7 bases and J by 0 bases, with 11 bases left in between. Germline assignment: CDR1 SNHLY and CDR2 FYNNEI. CDR3 sequence (DNA): TGTGCCAGCAACACCGCCATGAGCACAGATACGCAGTATTTT. This codes for CASNTAMSTDTQYF.

The chain combines TRBV20-1 with TRBJ2-7, with 11 bases lining up with TRBD1. Germline V gene data show CDR1 as DFQATT and CDR2 as SNEGSKA (reference sequence). The CDR3 loop spans 11 amino acids. Germline trimming cut 7 bases from V and 6 bases from J; bases unmatched to any gene: 2. The CDR3 is CSGGQGAEQYF. CDR3 DNA sequence: TGCAGTGGCGGACAGGGGGCCGAGCAGTACTTC.